Shown below are 32 T cell receptor beta chains from a single sample sequenced in a study of CD8 T cells in Susac syndrome. RNA amounts of roughly 0.5 to 1 ug underwent reverse transcription with random hexamers. TCRdb used MiXCR to reprocess the immunoSEQ multiplex PCR reads, holding one entry per CDR3 protein. The sample lists under 200,000 distinct CDR3 sequences; approximately 96% were seen once. Input material: CD4+ T cells from PBMCs. The receptors derive from a human donor with Susac syndrome.

V gene TRBV29-1 combines with J gene TRBJ1-1; D gene unclear. Germline CDR1 SQVTM, CDR2 ANQGSEA. This CDR3 region has 10 residues. The CDR3 DNA follows: TGCACCATTGACGGGACTGAAGCTTTCTTT. Translated, it gives CTIDGTEAFF.

A few counts support this clonotype. The chain's CDR3 is CASSPGQEYYEQYF. The CDR3 coding sequence is TGTGCCAGCAGTCCGGGACAGGAGTACTACGAGCAGTACTTC. This chain joins TRBV6-6 and TRBJ2-7; 8 bases map to TRBD1. Trimming at V came to 5 bases and at J to 3 bases, leaving 6 bases not matched to a gene. Germline V gene lookup returns CDR1 MNHNY and CDR2 SVGAGI (reference sequence). The CDR3 is 14 residues long.

The J gene is TRBJ1-5, the V gene TRBV12-3 or TRBV12-4, with a weak D call TRBD1 (5 bases). This CDR3 has 16 residues. Deletions cut 1 base from V and 4 bases from J, with 14 bases between. This CDR3 is CASSLETLGGNQPQHF. CDR3 sequence (DNA): TGTGCCAGCAGTTTAGAGACCCTCGGGGGGAATCAGCCCCAGCATTTT.

The CDR3 DNA is TGTGCCTGGATAAACATATTGAACACTGAAGCTTTCTTT. It codes for CAWINILNTEAFF. This sequence joins TRBV30 and TRBJ1-1; D not resolved. Germline V CDR1 and CDR2: GTSNPN, SVGIG (reference sequence). The CDR3 extends over 13 amino acids. V lost 4 bases to trimming and J lost 0 bases, with 9 bases between them.

This rearrangement joins TRBV5-1 to TRBJ1-4, with 8 bases matching TRBD1. The CDR3 is 14 residues long. The germline CDR1 and CDR2 sequences are SGHRS and YFSETQ. The V gene end was trimmed by 6 bases and the J gene end by 5 bases; junction bases not matched to a gene: 6. CDR3 coding DNA: TGCGCCAGCACCAAGGACAGGGCGAATGAAAAACTGTTTTTT. Translating gives CASTKDRANEKLFF.

This clonotype was found once. The CDR3 DNA reads as TGTGCCAGCAGCCAAGTAGGACAGCGAGGCTCTGGGGCCAACGTCCTGACTTTC. Protein sequence: CASSQVGQRGSGANVLTF. V is TRBV3-1 and J is TRBJ2-6; a possible D gene is TRBD1 (6 bases). Germline V gene sequence: CDR1 LGHDT, CDR2 YNNKEL (reference sequence). The CDR3 has 18 residues. V gave up 1 base and J gave up 0 bases, with 13 bases separating them.

J is TRBJ2-7 and V is TRBV12-3 or TRBV12-4, with no clear D. The CDR3 covers 11 residues. V was trimmed by 1 base and J by 7 bases, leaving 5 bases between them. The CDR3 loop reads CASSLVSEQYF. CDR3 bases: TGTGCCAGCAGTTTAGTGTCAGAGCAGTACTTC.

CDR3 nucleotides: TGTGCCAGCAGCTTAATGGGGCTTTCCCACGAGCAGTACTTC. This sequence encodes CASSLMGLSHEQYF. The genes are TRBV7-3 and TRBJ2-7, with a weak D call TRBD1 (5 bases). The CDR3 spans 14 residues. V was trimmed by 1 base and J by 5 bases, leaving 12 bases between them. CDR1 SGHTA and CDR2 FQGTGA come from the germline V gene.

The chain is built from TRBV30 and TRBJ1-2; D not certain. CDR1 and CDR2 from the germline V gene are GTSNPN and SVGIG (reference sequence). Trimming cost V 5 bases and J 4 bases, with 11 bases left between them. This CDR3 is built from 12 residues. CDR3 region: CAWYAGSYGYTF. As DNA, the CDR3 is TGTGCCTGGTATGCGGGGAGCTATGGCTACACCTTC. Together with reference TRBV30 and TRBJ1-2, the CDR3 gives the full variable domain: SQTIHQWPATLVQPVGSPLSLECTVEGTSNPNLYWYRQAAGRGLQLLFYSVGIGQISSEVPQNLSASRPQDRQFILSSKKLLLSDSGFYLCAWYAGSYGYTFGSGTRLTVV.

This chain connects TRBV30 to TRBJ2-7; TRBD1 agrees at 7 bases. Germline V gene sequence: CDR1 GTSNPN, CDR2 SVGIG (reference sequence). The CDR3 covers 15 residues. Trimming cost V 0 bases and J 2 bases; bases outside gene matches: 7. This chain's CDR3 is CAWSVVAGGAYEQYF. The CDR3 nucleotides read TGTGCCTGGAGTGTAGTGGCAGGGGGTGCCTACGAGCAGTACTTC.

This clonotype was counted between two and nine times. V and J are TRBV12-5 and TRBJ2-7, with D maybe TRBD1 (6 bases). V gave up 1 base and J gave up 5 bases, with 15 bases separating them. CDR3 length equals 15 residues. Germline CDR1 and CDR2: LGHNT and FRNRAP. CDR3 in DNA: TGTGCTAGTGGTTTGGGAATAACAGGGCGCGACGAGCAGTACTTC. It is translated as CASGLGITGRDEQYF.

This chain links TRBV28 with TRBJ1-2; possibly TRBD1 for D (5 bases). The CDR3 has 13 amino acids. Germline loops: CDR1 MDHEN, CDR2 SYDVKM. Trimming cost V 8 bases and J 1 base, with 11 bases left between them. The chain's CDR3 is CASQGEFNYGYTF. The CDR3 region has the DNA TGTGCCAGCCAGGGAGAGTTTAACTATGGCTACACCTTC.

The CDR3 DNA is TGTGCCAGCAGCGCCGCCCTAGGGGGAGGGTACGAGCAGTACTTC. It yields the protein CASSAALGGGYEQYF. V usage is TRBV2 and J usage is TRBJ2-7; perhaps TRBD2 as D (7 bases). Germline V gives CDR1 SNHLY, CDR2 FYNNEI. V lost 6 bases and J 4 bases, leaving 19 bases between the germline ends. The CDR3 loop spans 15 amino acids.

This clonotype has a handful of counts. The genes are TRBV14 and TRBJ2-3; D gene unclear. The germline V and J ends were trimmed by 4 bases and 3 bases, with 5 bases remaining between them. Germline V CDR1 and CDR2: SGHDN, FVKESK. The CDR3 runs to 12 residues. The CDR3 loop is CASSLTTDTQYF. In DNA, the CDR3 is TGTGCCAGCAGCCTGACAACAGATACGCAGTATTTT.

The J gene is TRBJ2-3, the V gene TRBV18; 9 bases agree with TRBD2. Germline V gives CDR1 KGHSH, CDR2 LQKENI. With 2 bases clipped from V and 2 bases from J, the junction kept 5 bases outside the gene matches. The CDR3 is made up of 16 amino acids. CDR3 nucleotide sequence: TGTGCCAGCTCACCAATTCAGCGGGGGGTCACAGATACGCAGTATTTT. Translating gives CASSPIQRGVTDTQYF.

The chain links TRBV9 to TRBJ2-3, with no clear D. Germline assignment: CDR1 SGDLS and CDR2 YYNGEE. Trimming shortened V by 4 bases and J by 4 bases, and 13 bases separated the two germline ends. The CDR3 consists of 14 residues. The CDR3 protein is CASSSRQKADTQYF. Here the CDR3 DNA reads TGTGCCAGCAGCTCCCGACAAAAGGCAGATACGCAGTATTTT.

The rearrangement joins TRBV14 to TRBJ2-7, with D unresolved. V lost 0 bases to trimming and J lost 3 bases, with 6 bases between them. Germline CDR1 is SGHDN and CDR2 is FVKESK. The CDR3 is 13 amino acids. The CDR3 DNA reads as TGTGCCAGCAGCCAAGATTGGGGCTACGAGCAGTACTTC. Protein product: CASSQDWGYEQYF.

Here the CDR3 reads CSASPRGRETQYF. CDR3 sequence (DNA): TGCAGTGCTAGCCCACGTGGACGAGAGACCCAGTACTTC. The rearrangement joins TRBV20-1 to TRBJ2-5, with no clear D. The germline gives CDR1 DFQATT, CDR2 SNEGSKA (reference sequence). V lost 3 bases to trimming and J lost 4 bases, with 12 bases between them. The CDR3 sequence is 13 residues long.

The chain employs TRBV18 and TRBJ2-5; a possible D gene is TRBD1 (6 bases). Trimming pared 1 base from V and 2 bases from J, leaving 8 bases between. CDR1 is KGHSH, CDR2 LQKENI, per germline. This CDR3 is built from 14 residues. This CDR3 reads CASSPLRGQETQYF. CDR3 sequence (DNA): TGTGCCAGCTCACCACTGAGGGGGCAAGAGACCCAGTACTTC.

V and J are TRBV18 and TRBJ2-7; TRBD1 is a possible D gene (6 bases). Per germline, CDR1 KGHSH and CDR2 LQKENI. Trimming stripped 6 bases from V and 2 bases from J, with 14 bases between. This CDR3 spans 14 amino acids. The CDR3 region is CASSLDRRTYEQYF. DNA for the CDR3: TGTGCCAGCTCCTTAGACAGGAGAACCTACGAGCAGTACTTC.

The chain is built from TRBV29-1 and TRBJ1-1, with a weak D call TRBD1 (6 bases). There are 12 residues in the CDR3. The germline V gene has CDR1 SQVTM and CDR2 ANQGSEA. V dropped 4 bases and J dropped 5 bases, with 11 bases sitting between them. The CDR3 loop reads CSVVATGTEAFF. The CDR3 nucleotides are TGCAGCGTTGTTGCTACAGGGACTGAAGCTTTCTTT.

The rearrangement uses TRBV20-1 and TRBJ2-5; 8 positions agree with TRBD2. V dropped 5 bases and J dropped 4; count of bases not matched to a gene: 15. Germline CDR1 DFQATT, CDR2 SNEGSKA (reference sequence). The CDR3 spans 16 residues. CDR3 protein: CSALPAGGEGGETQYF. The CDR3 coding sequence is TGCAGTGCTCTCCCGGCGGGGGGCGAGGGGGGAGAGACCCAGTACTTC.

CDR3 protein: CASSRPGGYEGYTF. In nucleotides, the CDR3 is TGTGCCAGCAGCCGACCAGGGGGCTACGAGGGCTACACCTTC. This chain connects TRBV9 to TRBJ1-2, with 8 bases aligning to TRBD1. Germline V gives CDR1 SGDLS, CDR2 YYNGEE. This CDR3 has 14 residues. J lost 8 bases, V lost 4 bases, and 10 bases had no gene match.

The V call is TRBV6-1, the J call TRBJ1-2; D call uncertain. This CDR3 contains 12 residues. V dropped 11 bases and J dropped 8 bases, with 18 bases sitting between them. Germline V CDR1 and CDR2: MNHNS, SASEGT. In DNA, the CDR3 is TGTGCCTCAGCGCTTGGGGAGCACGGCTACACCTTC. Translated, it gives CASALGEHGYTF.

The gene calls are TRBV7-2 and TRBJ2-2; no clear D gene. V was pared by 3 bases and J by 1 base, with 3 bases between. This CDR3 contains 13 residues. CDR1 and CDR2 from the germline V gene are SGHTA and FQGNSA. CDR3 loop: CASSLGNTGELFF. The CDR3 region has the DNA TGTGCCAGCAGCTTGGGGAACACCGGGGAGCTGTTTTTT.

The J gene is TRBJ1-5, the V gene TRBV7-8; 8 bases fit TRBD1. The CDR3 sequence is 13 residues long. V dropped 9 bases and J dropped 3; count of bases not matched to a gene: 4. Per germline, CDR1 SGHVS and CDR2 FQNEAQ. CDR3 nucleotide sequence: TGTGCCAGTACCCAGGGGGCCAATCAGCCCCAGCATTTT. This codes for CASTQGANQPQHF. Full variable domain (outside the CDR3, taken from reference TRBV7-8 and TRBJ1-5): GAGVSQSPRYKVAKRGQDVALRCDPISGHVSLFWYQQALGQGPEFLTYFQNEAQLDKSGLPSDRFFAERPEGSVSTLKIQRTQQEDSAVYLCASTQGANQPQHFGDGTRLSIL.

The rearrangement joins TRBV19 to TRBJ2-7; D gene ambiguous. Per germline, CDR1 LNHDA and CDR2 SQIVND (reference sequence). The CDR3 length is 11 residues. Trimming stripped 4 bases from V and 5 bases from J, with 6 bases between. CDR3 sequence reads: CASSKSNEQYF. The DNA for the CDR3 is TGTGCCAGTAGTAAGAGTAACGAGCAGTACTTC.

The rearrangement uses TRBV20-1 and TRBJ1-2; perhaps TRBD1 as D (6 bases). Trimming cost V 1 base and J 3 bases, with 12 bases left between them. This CDR3 is built from 14 residues. The germline V gene encodes CDR1 DFQATT and CDR2 SNEGSKA (reference sequence). The DNA for the CDR3 is TGCAGTGCTAGAGGGGCAGGGGCGGACTATGGCTACACCTTC. Amino acid sequence: CSARGAGADYGYTF.

This clonotype was seen a few times. The chain combines TRBV3-1 with TRBJ2-3; D is possibly TRBD1 (6 bases). The length of the CDR3 is 13 residues. Germline CDR1 and CDR2: LGHDT and YNNKEL (reference sequence). V lost 6 bases and J lost 0, with 7 bases in between. CDR3 loop: CASSTGSTDTQYF. In nucleotides, the CDR3 is TGTGCCAGCAGTACAGGGAGCACAGATACGCAGTATTTT.

The CDR3 reads CASSTQDLSYNEQFF. Written as DNA, the CDR3 is TGTGCCAGCAGCACCCAGGACTTATCCTACAATGAGCAGTTCTTC. This chain uses TRBV6-6 with TRBJ2-1, with D tentatively TRBD2 (5 bases). This CDR3 is built from 15 residues. Germline V gives CDR1 MNHNY, CDR2 SVGAGI (reference sequence). V lost 6 bases to trimming and J lost 1 base, with 13 bases between them.

The CDR3 protein is CASSPLGLATEAFF. In DNA, the CDR3 is TGTGCCAGCAGCCCGTTAGGGCTTGCCACTGAAGCTTTCTTT. This chain links TRBV27 with TRBJ1-1; no definite D call. CDR3 length equals 14 residues. Germline values: CDR1 MNHEY, CDR2 SMNVEV (reference sequence). The ends were cut back, 6 bases at V and 4 bases at J, with 15 bases in the middle.

This chain joins TRBV12-3 or TRBV12-4 and TRBJ2-3; D might be TRBD2 (5 bases). The CDR3 covers 13 residues. V lost 6 bases to trimming and J lost 5 bases, with 12 bases between them. This CDR3 reads CASRWGVEDTQYF. DNA for the CDR3: TGTGCCAGCAGATGGGGAGTGGAAGATACGCAGTATTTT.